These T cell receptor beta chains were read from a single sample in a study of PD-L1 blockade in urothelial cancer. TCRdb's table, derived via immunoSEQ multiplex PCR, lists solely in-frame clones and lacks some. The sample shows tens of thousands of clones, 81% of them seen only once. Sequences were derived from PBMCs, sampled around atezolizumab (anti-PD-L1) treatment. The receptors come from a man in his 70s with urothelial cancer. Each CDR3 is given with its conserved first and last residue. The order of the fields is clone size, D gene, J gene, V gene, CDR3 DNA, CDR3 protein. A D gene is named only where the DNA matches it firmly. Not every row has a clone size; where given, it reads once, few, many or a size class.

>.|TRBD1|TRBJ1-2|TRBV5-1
TGCGCCAGCAGCTATCTGCCCGGACAGGGAGGCTATGGCTACACCTTC
CASSYLPGQGGYGYTF
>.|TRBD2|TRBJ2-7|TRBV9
TGTGCCAGCAGCGTAGAAAAGGGAGGGTCCTACGAGCAGTACTTC
CASSVEKGGSYEQYF
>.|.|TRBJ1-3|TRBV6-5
TGTGCCAGCAGGCTGGGGCGGAGCTCTGGAAACACCATATATTTT
CASRLGRSSGNTIYF
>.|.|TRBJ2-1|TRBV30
TGTGCCTGGAGTGAAGGGGGCAATGAGCAGTTCTTC
CAWSEGGNEQFF
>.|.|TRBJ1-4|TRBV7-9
TGTGCCAGCAGCCCAGGGGCAGGGACGGGCGAAAAACTGTTTTTT
CASSPGAGTGEKLFF
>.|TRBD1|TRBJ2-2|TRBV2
TGTGCCAGCCGGACAGGGCGAAACACCGGGGAGCTGTTTTTT
CASRTGRNTGELFF
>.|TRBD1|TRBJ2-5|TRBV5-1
TGCGCCAGCAGCTTGGGTCGGACAGGGGGAGGTGAGACCCAGTACTTC
CASSLGRTGGGETQYF
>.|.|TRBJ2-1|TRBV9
TGTGCCAGCAGCACATTTTCGGGAGTAGGTGAGCAGTTCTTC
CASSTFSGVGEQFF
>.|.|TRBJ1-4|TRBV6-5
TGTGCCAGCAGTTCTGGGCCCCCCACAACTAATGAAAAACTGTTTTTT
CASSSGPPTTNEKLFF
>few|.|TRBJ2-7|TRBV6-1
TGTGCCAGCAGGATTACAGGCAGTGGTAAAGAGCAGTACTTC
CASRITGSGKEQYF
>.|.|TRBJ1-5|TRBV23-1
TGCGCCAGCAGTCAAGCGGGCTGGCCCCTCAGCAATCAGCCCCAGCATTTT
CASSQAGWPLSNQPQHF
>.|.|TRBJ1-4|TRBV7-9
TGTGCCAGCAGCTTATTTATCAGGGCAGAGTATCCTAATGAAAAACTGTTTTTT
CASSLFIRAEYPNEKLFF
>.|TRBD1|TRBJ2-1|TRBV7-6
TGTGCCAGCAGCTCCGGGACAGGCCACACTAATGAGCAGTTCTTC
CASSSGTGHTNEQFF
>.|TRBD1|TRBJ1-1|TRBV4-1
TGCGCCAGCAGCGACAGGGGCCTGGGCACTGAAGCTTTCTTT
CASSDRGLGTEAFF
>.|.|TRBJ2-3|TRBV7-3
TGTGCCAGCAGCTTAAGTCTGCGAGGGCTAGATACGCAGTATTTT
CASSLSLRGLDTQYF
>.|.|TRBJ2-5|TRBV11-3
TGTGCCAGCAGCGACCGGTCGTTGGGGGCAGGGGAGACCCAGTACTTC
CASSDRSLGAGETQYF
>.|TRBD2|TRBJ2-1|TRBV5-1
TGCGCCAGCAGCTTGGAATCTAGCGGGATCTACAATGAGCAGTTCTTC
CASSLESSGIYNEQFF
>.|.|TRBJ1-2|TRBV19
TGTGCCAGTAGTATCACAGGGTATGGCTACACCTTC
CASSITGYGYTF
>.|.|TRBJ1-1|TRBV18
TGTGCCAGCTCATCTAAGGGAGGTGGGGTCGACACTGAAGCTTTCTTT
CASSSKGGGVDTEAFF
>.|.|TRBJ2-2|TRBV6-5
TGTGCCAGCAGTACACCGAACACCGGGGAGCTGTTTTTT
CASSTPNTGELFF
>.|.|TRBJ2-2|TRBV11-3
TGTGCCAGCAGCCCCCAGAATTCGAACACCGGGGAGCTGTTTTTT
CASSPQNSNTGELFF
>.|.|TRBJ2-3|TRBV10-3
TGTGCCATCAAAGGGGCTTTTAGCACAGATACGCAGTATTTT
CAIKGAFSTDTQYF
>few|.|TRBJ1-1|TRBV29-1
TGCAGCGTTGACCAGACAGCTAACACTGAAGCTTTCTTT
CSVDQTANTEAFF
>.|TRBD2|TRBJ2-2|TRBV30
TGTGCCTGGAGTTCACTAGCGGGAGAGATGTCAGACACCGGGGAGCTGTTTTTT
CAWSSLAGEMSDTGELFF
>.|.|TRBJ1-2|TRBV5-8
TGTGCCAGCCAAAGGACAGCCTATGGCTACACCTTC
CASQRTAYGYTF
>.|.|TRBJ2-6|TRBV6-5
TGTGCCAGCAGTTTAGTCTCTGGGGCCAACGTCCTGACTTTC
CASSLVSGANVLTF
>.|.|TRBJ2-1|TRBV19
TGTGCCACCGAGGGGGGGGAGCAGTTCTTC
CATEGGEQFF
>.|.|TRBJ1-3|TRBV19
TGTGCCAGTCGGCAGGGGAGCTCTGGAAACACCATATATTTT
CASRQGSSGNTIYF
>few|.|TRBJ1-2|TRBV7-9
TGTGCCAGCAGCTTCACAGGGAACTATGGCTACACCTTC
CASSFTGNYGYTF
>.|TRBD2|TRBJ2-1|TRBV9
TGTGCCAGCAGCGAAGGGCGGGGGGCCCCCTACAATGAGCAGTTCTTC
CASSEGRGAPYNEQFF
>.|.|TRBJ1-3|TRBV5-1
TGCGCCAGCAGCCCTGACAGCATACCTAATGGAAACACCATATATTTT
CASSPDSIPNGNTIYF
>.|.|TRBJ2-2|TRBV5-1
TGCGCCAGCAGCCTCCGGTCGGAGGGCACCGGGGAGCTGTTTTTT
CASSLRSEGTGELFF
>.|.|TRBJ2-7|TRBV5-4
TGTGCCAGCAGCTTGCAGGTCCCGACCTACGAGCAGTACTTC
CASSLQVPTYEQYF
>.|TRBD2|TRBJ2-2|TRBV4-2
TGTGCCAGCAGCCAATCATCTAGCGGGAGGGTTAATAGCGGGGAGCTGTTTTTT
CASSQSSSGRVNSGELFF
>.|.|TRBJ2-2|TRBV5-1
TGCGCCAGCAGCTTAGGTAGCGGAGGGAACACCGGGGAGCTGTTTTTT
CASSLGSGGNTGELFF
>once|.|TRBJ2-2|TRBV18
TGTGCCAGCTCACCGGTGACAGTAATGACCGGGGAGCTGTTTTTT
CASSPVTVMTGELFF
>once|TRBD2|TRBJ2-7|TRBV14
TGTGCCAGCAGCCAAGATAGGGAGTCTAGCGGGACCCGGCGGTACTTC
CASSQDRESSGTRRYF
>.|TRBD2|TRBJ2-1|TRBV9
TGTGCCAGCAGCGCACGGACTAGCGGTTATGAGCAGTTCTTC
CASSARTSGYEQFF
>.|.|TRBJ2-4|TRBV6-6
TGTGCCAGCACCATGGGACTGGCTAAAAACATTCAGTACTTC
CASTMGLAKNIQYF
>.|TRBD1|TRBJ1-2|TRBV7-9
TGTGCCAGCAGCTTAGACAGGGGAGGAGATGGCTACACCTTC
CASSLDRGGDGYTF
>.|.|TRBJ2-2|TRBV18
TGTGCCAGCTCACCAGCCGCGGGAAGGGGCACCGGGGAGCTGTTTTTT
CASSPAAGRGTGELFF
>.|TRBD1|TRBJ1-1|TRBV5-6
TGTGCCAGCAGCTCAGGACAGGGAGTGTGGGGGAACACTGAAGCTTTCTTT
CASSSGQGVWGNTEAFF